A selection of T cell receptor beta chains follows, all from one sample in a study of T cell responses to AZD1222 COVID-19 vaccine. Data came from immunoSEQ multiplex PCR; TCRdb stores just in-frame clones and leaves some out. The table includes some 120,000 clones, about 88% detected once. The material sequenced was peripheral blood, taken on day 0 of AZD1222 vaccination. The receptor source for this set is an adult in good health. The CDR3 runs from the conserved cysteine through the conserved F or W. Size is stated for part of the rows, as once, few or many counts, or as a class when the clone is expanded.

clone size	V gene	J gene	CDR3 protein
-	TRBV19	TRBJ2-7	CASSLLHSSYEQYF
-	TRBV7-2	TRBJ1-2	CASSLGTGSANYGYTF
once	TRBV28	TRBJ2-7	CASSSDRVPYEQYF
-	TRBV10-2	TRBJ1-1	CASSESRGTEAFF
-	TRBV10-1	TRBJ2-2	CASSEAGTKNTGELFF
-	TRBV11-2	TRBJ2-2	CASSFATLNTGELFF
-	TRBV5-1	TRBJ1-4	CASSPGQPNEKLFF
-	TRBV28	TRBJ1-3	CASSLHRGQGNTIYF
few	TRBV19	TRBJ2-7	CASSVPGTAFYEQYF
once	TRBV29-1	TRBJ1-2	CSVEVPFNYGYTF
-	TRBV4-1	TRBJ2-3	CASSGGTSGGWGGTDTQYF
-	TRBV18	TRBJ1-1	CASSLSLGFTENTEAFF
-	TRBV5-1	TRBJ1-5	CASDGWQPQHF
once	TRBV6-5	TRBJ2-3	CASSYGGSTDTQYF
-	TRBV5-6	TRBJ2-1	CASSQGLAGLLDEQFF
-	TRBV13	TRBJ1-2	CASSSDQGFYGYTF
-	TRBV3-1/TRBV3-2	TRBJ2-2	CASSPPHDTGELFF
-	TRBV11-2	TRBJ1-1	CASSQGKNTEAFF
once	TRBV28	TRBJ2-7	CASISGGQGDRPYEQYF
-	TRBV5-1	TRBJ2-1	CASSSATSSYNEQFF
-	TRBV7-3	TRBJ2-2	CASSLRWSTGELFF
-	TRBV27	TRBJ1-1	CASSLTVGGTEAFF